This T cell receptor beta chain was recorded in a study of cytomegalovirus exposure and HLA in healthy donors. Study-level points and caveats: One variant, a missense change in DCLRE1C, was linked in a later analysis to TCR beta V- and J-gene trimming. There was a cluster of highly shared sequence variants that was likely a sequencing artifact.

Concerning this clone itself: No antigen is known for it.

V lost 3 bases, J lost 2 bases, and 14 bases lay in between. The CDR3 spans 15 residues. Germline CDR1 and CDR2: SEHNR and FQNEAQ (reference sequence). A multiplex PCR was run with 60 Vbeta primers and 13 Jbeta primers. Only in-frame clones appear in the TCRdb table, and some are missing; sequencing was by immunoSEQ multiplex PCR. The profile shows under 200,000 clones, 80% to 85% of them singletons. The V and J genes are TRBV7-9 and TRBJ2-7; no reliable D call. This clonotype originated in a boy younger than 10 in good health and CMV-seronegative. Input material: PBMCs. The CDR3 DNA reads TGTGCCAGCAGCTTTACTTATCGACTTACCTACGAGCAGTACTTC. This translates into CASSFTYRLTYEQYF. The full variable domain, completed using reference TRBV7-9 and TRBJ2-7, is DTGVSQNPRHKITKRGQNVTFRCDPISEHNRLYWYRQTLGQGPEFLTYFQNEAQLEKSRLLSDRFSAERPKGSFSTLEIQRTEQGDSAMYLCASSFTYRLTYEQYFGPGTRLTVT.